This TCR beta chain stems from a study of T cells in Graves' hyperthyroidism and ophthalmopathy. Stable disease denoted Graves' hyperthyroidism without ophthalmopathy progression within 18 months. Clinical symptoms, serum thyroxine and TRAb, thyroid ultrasound and orbital computed tomography were used for the diagnoses. This clonotype occurred many times. Its antigen is undetermined. Study-level points and caveats: Ophthalmopathy, which appeared later, was predicted by the model a median roughly 6.5 months before onset.

The source material, RNA transcripts, was used to amplify TCR beta CDR3 regions. HTBI primers were employed in a first-round RT-PCR of the TCR CDR3. TCRdb ran MiXCR on the multiplex PCR reads and lists one entry per CDR3 protein. Of more than 450,000 distinct CDR3 sequences listed, around 13% are singletons. This TCR was recovered from a woman in her thirties or forties with Graves' hyperthyroidism. Sequencing was performed on blood.

CDR3 loop: CASSRSGRVNEQFF. The CDR3, as DNA: TGTGCCAGCAGTCGGAGCGGGAGGGTCAATGAGCAGTTCTTC. The chain uses TRBV12-3 or TRBV12-4 and TRBJ2-1; 10 bases are shared with TRBD2. The trim removed 5 bases at V and 6 bases at J, leaving 4 bases unmatched. The CDR3 runs 14 residues.